The clone carrying this T cell receptor beta chain appeared a single time. Its antigen remains unidentified. The entry originates in a study of cytomegalovirus exposure and HLA in healthy donors. V gave up 4 bases and J gave up 8 bases; unmatched junction bases: 4. There are 13 residues in the CDR3. Germline CDR1 is GTSNPN and CDR2 is SVGIG (reference sequence). Findings and caveats of the study: Within a later analysis, the majority of CMV-associated TCR beta chains appeared HLA-restricted. Later analysis demonstrated an association between a missense DCLRE1C variant and TCR beta V- and J-gene trimming.

13 Jbeta primers and 60 Vbeta primers were used for the PCR. This table comes from immunoSEQ multiplex PCR, and its TCRdb copy is limited to in-frame clones, with some not included. The data show nearly 95,000 clones, 63% seen once. The donors (healthy individuals) were bone marrow donors. The V call is TRBV30, the J call TRBJ1-6; 8 bases line up with TRBD1. Sequenced input: PBMCs. The receptor's source is a young woman in good health and CMV-seronegative. The chain's CDR3 is CAWMDRAHSPLHF. CDR3 in DNA: TGTGCCTGGATGGACAGGGCGCATTCACCCCTCCACTTT.